A single sample is the source of the 13 T cell receptor beta chains below, sequenced in a study of a mutant IDH1 vaccine in newly diagnosed glioma. Their antigens remain unidentified. Documented time point: week 11, during vaccination. Vaccinated patients received 300 ug of mutant IDH1 20-mer peptide per dose, with topical imiquimod. Profiling relied on immunoSEQ multiplex PCR, and the TCRdb table lists in-frame clones only, not all of them. Of 20,000 to 30,000 clones listed, roughly 78% are singletons. This material consisted of PBMCs, taken from a glioma patient whose treatment included an IDH1 peptide vaccine. The origin of the receptors is a man between 35 and 55 years old with glioma.

This clone was counted between two and nine times. The gene calls are TRBV29-1 and TRBJ1-1; D is unclear. V was shortened by 7 bases and J by 8 bases, with 14 bases between the two germline ends. The CDR3 contains 11 residues. The germline V gene encodes CDR1 SQVTM and CDR2 ANQGSEA. CDR3 residues: CSATIQTEAFF. CDR3 DNA: TGCAGCGCGACTATCCAGACCGAAGCTTTCTTT.

The CDR3 reads CASSNSRETQYF. CDR3 in DNA: TGTGCCAGCAGCAATTCGAGGGAGACCCAGTACTTC. V gene TRBV6-5 combines with J gene TRBJ2-5; no clear D gene. Germline V gives CDR1 MNHEY, CDR2 SVGAGI. The CDR3 contains 12 residues. V was cut by 6 bases and J by 5 bases, with 10 bases left in between.

CDR3 sequence (DNA): TGTGCCAGCAGTCGAGGGGGACGGAATGAAGCTTTCTTT. Its protein product is CASSRGGRNEAFF. The chain couples TRBV6-6 to TRBJ1-1, with D maybe TRBD1 (6 bases). CDR3 length equals 13 residues. Germline assignment: CDR1 MNHNY and CDR2 SVGAGI (reference sequence). V lost 5 bases and J 7 bases, leaving 14 bases between the germline ends.

This clone occurred once. This chain joins TRBV10-2 and TRBJ2-3; perhaps D is TRBD1 or TRBD2 (6 bases each). This CDR3 is built from 10 residues. V was cut by 9 bases and J by 9 bases, with 10 bases left in between. Germline V gene data show CDR1 as WSHSY and CDR2 as SAAADI. This chain's CDR3 is CARLGGTQYF. The CDR3 nucleotides read TGCGCCAGGTTGGGGGGCACGCAGTATTTT.

This chain links TRBV5-1 with TRBJ2-1; TRBD1 matches at 8 bases. Looked up from germline, CDR1 is SGHRS and CDR2 is YFSETQ. This CDR3 contains 15 residues. V was pared by 3 bases and J by 5 bases, with 7 bases of the junction left unmatched. This chain's CDR3 is CASSSSRDRNNEQFF. The CDR3 DNA is TGCGCCAGCAGCTCGTCCCGGGACAGGAACAATGAGCAGTTCTTC.

The chain has TRBV6-5 and TRBJ2-3; D call uncertain. Between the trimmed V and J ends, which lost 6 bases and 0 bases, there was a span of 10 bases. CDR3 size: 14 residues. Germline CDR1 is MNHEY and CDR2 is SVGAGI. The CDR3 coding sequence is TGTGCCAGCAGGGTGGGATTGAGCACAGATACGCAGTATTTT. Its protein is CASRVGLSTDTQYF.

The chain links TRBV15 to TRBJ1-5, with D perhaps TRBD1 (5 bases). Germline CDR1 LNHNV, CDR2 YYDKDF (reference sequence). There are 15 residues in the CDR3. V dropped 1 base and J dropped 4 bases, with 11 bases sitting between them. As DNA, the CDR3 is TGTGCCACCAGCAGAGGGACGGGGGAGAATCAGCCCCAGCATTTT. It specifies CATSRGTGENQPQHF.

This clone occurred once. The V and J genes are TRBV19 and TRBJ1-3; D ambiguous. Germline loops: CDR1 LNHDA, CDR2 SQIVND (reference sequence). V was clipped by 1 base and J by 0 bases, with 7 bases between them. CDR3 length: 15 residues. CDR3 nucleotides: TGTGCCAGTAGTATAGGTCGTGGCTCTGGAAACACCATATATTTT. This sequence encodes CASSIGRGSGNTIYF. Based on the CDR3 plus reference TRBV19 and TRBJ1-3, the full variable domain is DGGITQSPKYLFRKEGQNVTLSCEQNLNHDAMYWYRQDPGQGLRLIYYSQIVNDFQKGDIAEGYSVSREKKESFPLTVTSAQKNPTAFYLCASSIGRGSGNTIYFGEGSWLTVV.

J is TRBJ1-4 and V is TRBV19; 7 bases fit TRBD1. Germline V CDR1 and CDR2: LNHDA, SQIVND (reference sequence). The CDR3 covers 16 residues. V lost 5 bases to trimming and J lost 2 bases; unmatched junction nucleotides: 8. The CDR3, as DNA: TGTGCCAGTAGTGGGATCTTCAGGGGGACTAATGAAAAACTGTTTTTT. Its translation is CASSGIFRGTNEKLFF. Supplemented by reference TRBV19 and TRBJ1-4, the full variable domain reads DGGITQSPKYLFRKEGQNVTLSCEQNLNHDAMYWYRQDPGQGLRLIYYSQIVNDFQKGDIAEGYSVSREKKESFPLTVTSAQKNPTAFYLCASSGIFRGTNEKLFFGSGTQLSVL.

The rearrangement joins TRBV27 to TRBJ1-1; tentatively, D is TRBD1 (6 bases). The germline CDR1 and CDR2 sequences are MNHEY and SMNVEV (reference sequence). CDR3 length: 14 amino acids. Trimming pared 3 bases from V and 4 bases from J, leaving 12 bases between. CDR3 amino acids: CASSFSGTPTEAFF. The CDR3 DNA follows: TGTGCCAGCAGTTTTTCCGGGACACCCACTGAAGCTTTCTTT.

The chain employs TRBV11-2 and TRBJ2-5; 7 bases fit TRBD2. V shed 6 bases, J shed 0 bases, and the junction held 10 bases outside the gene matches. CDR1 and CDR2 (germline): SGHAT, FQNNGV. CDR3 length equals 16 residues. CDR3 in DNA: TGTGCCAGCAGTCTCCGGGCTAGCGGATACCAAGAGACCCAGTACTTC. Protein sequence: CASSLRASGYQETQYF.

This clone has a handful of counts. The rearrangement joins TRBV21-1 to TRBJ2-2; the table assigns TRBD2, which was not confirmed against the DNA. TRBV21-1 is annotated as a pseudogene. CDR3 length equals 16 residues. DNA of the CDR3: TGTGCCAGCAGCAATAGCGGGAGAGCCAACACCGGGGAGCTGTTTTTT. Residues: CASSNSGRANTGELFF.

The chain uses TRBV19 and TRBJ1-1; D is unresolved. The germline gives CDR1 LNHDA, CDR2 SQIVND (reference sequence). V was clipped by 8 bases and J by 1 base, with 17 bases between them. This CDR3 contains 15 residues. CDR3 bases: TGTGCCAGTTCTACAGATTCCAAGGCGAACACTGAAGCTTTCTTT. Amino acid sequence: CASSTDSKANTEAFF.